A selection of T cell receptor beta chains follows, all from one sample in a study of identifying expanded T cells in peripheral blood. Libraries were prepared by immunoSEQ multiplex PCR; TCRdb keeps only in-frame clonotypes and omits some of them. The sample has about 100,000 clones; 88% are singletons. Input material: blood. The receptors here all came from a person aged 18 to 69 in good health. Both conserved end residues are part of each CDR3. A D gene is named only where the DNA matches it firmly. Size is omitted from some rows. Given values are once, few, many or a class for expanded clones.

J,D,size,V,DNA,CDR3
TRBJ1-1,NA,NA,TRBV28,TGTGCCAGCTGCTCGATGCGGGGGGCCCATACTGAAGCTTTCTTT,CASCSMRGAHTEAFF
TRBJ2-1,NA,NA,TRBV5-1,TGCGCCAGCAGCTCTAACCCGGTGTCGGGGAGGAATGAGCAGTTCTTC,CASSSNPVSGRNEQFF
TRBJ2-5,NA,once,TRBV9,TGTGCCAGCAGCGTAGCACCCCAAGAGACCCAGTACTTC,CASSVAPQETQYF
TRBJ1-1,NA,NA,TRBV19,TGTGCCAGTAGTATCCGACGGGTATCGGGGAACACTGAAGCTTTCTTT,CASSIRRVSGNTEAFF
TRBJ1-1,NA,NA,TRBV18,TGTGCCAGCTCACCCCGCGAATCGACAGTCTCCACTGAAGCTTTCTTT,CASSPRESTVSTEAFF
TRBJ2-2,NA,NA,TRBV2,TGTGCCAGCAATATGCGGGGCACCGGGGAGCTGTTTTTT,CASNMRGTGELFF
TRBJ2-3,TRBD2,NA,TRBV7-2,TGTGCCAGCAGCTCGGGACTAGCGGGAGGGCAAAAGTATTTT,CASSSGLAGGQKYF
TRBJ2-1,NA,NA,TRBV7-6,TGTGCCAGCAGCTTCGGGGTTGAGCAGTTCTTC,CASSFGVEQFF
TRBJ2-3,NA,NA,TRBV30,TGTGCCTGGAGTGTACGGGGCGGACCCACAGATACGCAGTATTTT,CAWSVRGGPTDTQYF
TRBJ1-2,NA,NA,TRBV11-2,TGTGCCAGCAGCTTAAAACGGCAGGGATCCAACTATGGCTACACCTTC,CASSLKRQGSNYGYTF
TRBJ1-6,TRBD1,NA,TRBV7-9,TGTGCCAGCAGGGGGGGACAGCTTCCTAATTCACCCCTCCACTTT,CASRGGQLPNSPLHF
TRBJ1-2,NA,NA,TRBV19,TGTGCCAGTAGCCCTTGGGAAATCTGGGGGAATGGCTACACCTTC,CASSPWEIWGNGYTF